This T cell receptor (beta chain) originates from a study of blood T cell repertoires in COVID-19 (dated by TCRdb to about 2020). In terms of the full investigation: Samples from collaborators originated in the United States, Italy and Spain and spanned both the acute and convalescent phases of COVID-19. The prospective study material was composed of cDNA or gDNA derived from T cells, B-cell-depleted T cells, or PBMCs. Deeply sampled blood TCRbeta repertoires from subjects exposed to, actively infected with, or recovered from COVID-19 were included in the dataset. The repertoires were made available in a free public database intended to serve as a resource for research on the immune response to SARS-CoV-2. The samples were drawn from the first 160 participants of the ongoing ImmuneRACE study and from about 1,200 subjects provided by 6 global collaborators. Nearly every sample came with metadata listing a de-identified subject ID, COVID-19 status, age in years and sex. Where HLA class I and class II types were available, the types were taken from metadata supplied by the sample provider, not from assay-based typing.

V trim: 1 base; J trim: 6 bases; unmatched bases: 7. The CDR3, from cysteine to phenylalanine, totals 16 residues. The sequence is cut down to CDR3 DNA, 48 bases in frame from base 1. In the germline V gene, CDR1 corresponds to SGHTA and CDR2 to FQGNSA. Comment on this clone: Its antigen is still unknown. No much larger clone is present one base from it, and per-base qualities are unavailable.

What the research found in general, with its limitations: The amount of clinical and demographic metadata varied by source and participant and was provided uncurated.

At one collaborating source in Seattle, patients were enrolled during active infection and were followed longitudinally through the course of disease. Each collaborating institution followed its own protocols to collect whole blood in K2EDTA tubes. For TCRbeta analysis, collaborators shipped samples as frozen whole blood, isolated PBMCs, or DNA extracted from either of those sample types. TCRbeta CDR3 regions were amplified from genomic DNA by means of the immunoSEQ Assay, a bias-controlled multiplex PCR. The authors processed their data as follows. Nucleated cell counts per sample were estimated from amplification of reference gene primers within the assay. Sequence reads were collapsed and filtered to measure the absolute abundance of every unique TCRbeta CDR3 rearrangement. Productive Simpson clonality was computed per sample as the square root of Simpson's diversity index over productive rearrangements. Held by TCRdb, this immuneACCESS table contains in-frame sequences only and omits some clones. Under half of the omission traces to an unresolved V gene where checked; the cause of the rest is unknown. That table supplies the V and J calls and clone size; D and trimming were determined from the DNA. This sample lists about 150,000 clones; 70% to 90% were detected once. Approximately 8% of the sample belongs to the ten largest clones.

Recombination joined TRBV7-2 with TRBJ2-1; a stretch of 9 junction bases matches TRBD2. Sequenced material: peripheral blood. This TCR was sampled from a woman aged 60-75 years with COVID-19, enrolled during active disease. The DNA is TGTGCCAGCAGCTTAGGAGCTAGCGGGGCGGGCAATGAGCAGTTCTTC. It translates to CASSLGASGAGNEQFF.